This T cell receptor (beta chain) was sequenced during a study of shared clonotypes between healthy human individuals. General study points: Clonotype sharing among donors, it was expected, would be affected by sequencing depth. In general, naive subsets displayed greater estimated richness than memory subsets did.

A note on this clone: Its antigen is unidentified.

Sequencing used immunoSEQ multiplex PCR; TCRdb keeps in-frame clones, though not all of them. The sample shows around 2,100,000 clones, about 95% of them seen only once. Trimming took 2 bases from V and 5 from J; bases not matched to a gene: 7. Germline V gene lookup returns CDR1 SGHNT and CDR2 YYREEE (reference sequence). This CDR3 spans 15 amino acids. Naive CD8 cells comprised CD45RO-negative, CCR7-positively selected cells, excluding terminally differentiated effector memory CD45RA+ cells. The chain combines TRBV5-4 with TRBJ2-7; 10 bases fit TRBD2. The sequence was obtained from a man younger than 35 in good health. Sequenced: naive CD8+ T cells sorted from blood. The CDR3 sequence: CASSLRLAGVHEQYF. In DNA, the CDR3 is TGTGCCAGCAGCTTACGGCTAGCGGGAGTCCACGAGCAGTACTTC.